Below, one T cell receptor (beta chain) is given with its context. Sequencing was performed with immunoSEQ multiplex PCR; in TCRdb, only in-frame clones are kept and a portion is missing. Of more than 35,000 clones in the sample, nearly 90% are singletons; the top ten hold over 2%. This sample was included in a study of blood T cell repertoires in COVID-19. For the study at large: Specimens from acute and convalescent COVID-19 originated in the United States, Italy and Spain. T cells, B-cell-depleted T cells, or PBMCs provided the cDNA or gDNA that served as material.

V was clipped by 2 bases and J by 7 bases; unmatched bases: 12. The CDR3 loop spans 16 amino acids. The V gene's germline CDR1 is SGHVS and CDR2 FQNEAQ. The rearrangement joins TRBV7-8 to TRBJ1-1; 8 positions agree with TRBD1. The sample comprised peripheral blood. The sequence derives from a human donor in a cohort sampled during active COVID-19. In DNA, the CDR3 is TGTGCCAGCAGCTTACTGGACAGGGAAGAGTTCGGTGAAGCTTTCTTT. This codes for CASSLLDREEFGEAFF.